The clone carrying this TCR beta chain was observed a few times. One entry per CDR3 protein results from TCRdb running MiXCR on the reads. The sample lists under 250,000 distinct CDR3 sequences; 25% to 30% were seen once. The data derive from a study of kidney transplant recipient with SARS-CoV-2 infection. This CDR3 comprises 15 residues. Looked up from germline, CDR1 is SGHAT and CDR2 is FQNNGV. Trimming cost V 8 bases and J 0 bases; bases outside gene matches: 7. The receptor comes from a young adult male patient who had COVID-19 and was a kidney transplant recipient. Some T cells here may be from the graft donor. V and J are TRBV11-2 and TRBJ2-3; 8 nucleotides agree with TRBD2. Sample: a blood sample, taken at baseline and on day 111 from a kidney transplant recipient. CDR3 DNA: TGTGCCAGCTCAATCCCTAGCGGGAGCACAGATACGCAGTATTTT. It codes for CASSIPSGSTDTQYF.